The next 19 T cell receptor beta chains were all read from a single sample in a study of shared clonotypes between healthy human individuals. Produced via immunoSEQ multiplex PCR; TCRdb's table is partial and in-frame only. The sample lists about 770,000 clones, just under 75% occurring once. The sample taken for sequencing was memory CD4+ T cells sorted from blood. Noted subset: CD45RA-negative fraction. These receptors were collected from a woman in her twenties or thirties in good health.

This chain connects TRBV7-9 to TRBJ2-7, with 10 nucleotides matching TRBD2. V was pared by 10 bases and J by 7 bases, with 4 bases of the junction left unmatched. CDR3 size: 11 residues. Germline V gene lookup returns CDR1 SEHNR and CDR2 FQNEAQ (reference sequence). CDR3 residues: CATQREGEQYF. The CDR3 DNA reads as TGTGCCACCCAGCGGGAGGGAGAGCAGTACTTC.

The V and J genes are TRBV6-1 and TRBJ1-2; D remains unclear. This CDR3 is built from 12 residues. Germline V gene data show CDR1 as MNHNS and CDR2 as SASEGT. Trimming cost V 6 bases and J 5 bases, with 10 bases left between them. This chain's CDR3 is CASRPPGYGYTF. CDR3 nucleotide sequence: TGTGCCAGCAGGCCCCCCGGGTATGGCTACACCTTC.

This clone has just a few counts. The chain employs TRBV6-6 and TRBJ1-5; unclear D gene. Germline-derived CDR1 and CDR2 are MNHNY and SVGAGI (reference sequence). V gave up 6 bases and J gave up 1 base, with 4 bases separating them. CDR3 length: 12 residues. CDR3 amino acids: CASRVSNQPQHF. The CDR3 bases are TGTGCCAGCAGGGTCAGCAATCAGCCCCAGCATTTT.

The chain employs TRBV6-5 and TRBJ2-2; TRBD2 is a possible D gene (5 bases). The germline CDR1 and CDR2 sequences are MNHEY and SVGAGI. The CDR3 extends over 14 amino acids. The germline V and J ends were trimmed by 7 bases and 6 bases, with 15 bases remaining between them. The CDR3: CASTREGSAGELFF. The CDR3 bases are TGTGCCAGCACCCGGGAAGGAAGCGCCGGGGAGCTGTTTTTT.

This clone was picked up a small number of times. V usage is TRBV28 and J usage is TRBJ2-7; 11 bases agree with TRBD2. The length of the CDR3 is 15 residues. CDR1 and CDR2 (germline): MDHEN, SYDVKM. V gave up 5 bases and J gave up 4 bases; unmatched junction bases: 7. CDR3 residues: CASSPGTSGTYEQYF. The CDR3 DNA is TGTGCCAGCAGTCCAGGGACTAGCGGAACATACGAGCAGTACTTC.

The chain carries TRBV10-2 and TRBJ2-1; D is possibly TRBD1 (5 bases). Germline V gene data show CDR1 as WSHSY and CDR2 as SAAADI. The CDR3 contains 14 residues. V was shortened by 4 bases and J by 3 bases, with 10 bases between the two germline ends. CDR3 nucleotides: TGCGCCAGCAGTGTCGCAGGGTTCTACAATGAGCAGTTCTTC. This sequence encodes CASSVAGFYNEQFF.

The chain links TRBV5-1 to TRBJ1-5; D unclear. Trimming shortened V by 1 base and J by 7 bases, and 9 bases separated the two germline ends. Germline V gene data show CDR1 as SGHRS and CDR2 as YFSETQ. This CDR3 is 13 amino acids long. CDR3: CASSLLVGQPQHF. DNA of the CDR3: TGCGCCAGCAGCTTGCTAGTCGGACAGCCCCAGCATTTT.

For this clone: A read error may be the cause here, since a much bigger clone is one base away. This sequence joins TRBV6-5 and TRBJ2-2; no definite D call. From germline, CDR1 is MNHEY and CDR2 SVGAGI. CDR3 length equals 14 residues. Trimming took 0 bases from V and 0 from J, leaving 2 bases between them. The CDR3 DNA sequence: TGTGCCAGCAGTTACTCGACGAACACCGGGGAGCTGTTTTTT. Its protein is CASSYSTNTGELFF.

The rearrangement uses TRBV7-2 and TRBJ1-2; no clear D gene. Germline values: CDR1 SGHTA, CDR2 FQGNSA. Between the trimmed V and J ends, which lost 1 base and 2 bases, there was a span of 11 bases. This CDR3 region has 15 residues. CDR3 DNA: TGTGCCAGCAGCTTAGGGTATGAGTTGAACTATGGCTACACCTTC. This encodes CASSLGYELNYGYTF.

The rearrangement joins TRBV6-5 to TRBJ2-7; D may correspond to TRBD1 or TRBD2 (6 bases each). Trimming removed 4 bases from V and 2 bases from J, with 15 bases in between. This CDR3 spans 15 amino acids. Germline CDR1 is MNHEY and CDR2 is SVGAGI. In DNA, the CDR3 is TGTGCCAGCAGTTCACTCAAGGGGGGTCCCTACGAGCAGTACTTC. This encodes CASSSLKGGPYEQYF.

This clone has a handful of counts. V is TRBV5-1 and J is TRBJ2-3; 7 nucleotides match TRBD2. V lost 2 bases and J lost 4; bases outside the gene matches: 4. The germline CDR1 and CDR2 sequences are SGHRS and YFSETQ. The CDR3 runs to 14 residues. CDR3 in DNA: TGCGCCAGCAGCTTCGGCGGGAGACCAGATACGCAGTATTTT. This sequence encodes CASSFGGRPDTQYF. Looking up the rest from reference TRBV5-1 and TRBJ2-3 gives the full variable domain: KAGVTQTPRYLIKTRGQQVTLSCSPISGHRSVSWYQQTPGQGLQFLFEYFSETQRNKGNFPGRFSGRQFSNSRSEMNVSTLELGDSALYLCASSFGGRPDTQYFGPGTRLTVL.

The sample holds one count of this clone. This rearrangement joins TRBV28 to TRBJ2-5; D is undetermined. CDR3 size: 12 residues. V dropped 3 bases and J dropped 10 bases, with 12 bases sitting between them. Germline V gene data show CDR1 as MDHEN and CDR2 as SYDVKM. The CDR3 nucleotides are TGTGCCAGCAGTTTCGAAAGTCGGGTCCAGTACTTC. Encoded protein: CASSFESRVQYF.

The CDR3 loop reads CASSLGDFVSGQYF. The CDR3 nucleotides read TGTGCCAGCAGCCTCGGTGACTTCGTCAGCGGGCAGTACTTC. This rearrangement joins TRBV7-2 to TRBJ2-7, with a tentative D call TRBD2 (5 bases). Germline V gene lookup returns CDR1 SGHTA and CDR2 FQGNSA. The CDR3 loop spans 14 amino acids. Trimming shortened V by 5 bases and J by 9 bases, and 20 bases separated the two germline ends.

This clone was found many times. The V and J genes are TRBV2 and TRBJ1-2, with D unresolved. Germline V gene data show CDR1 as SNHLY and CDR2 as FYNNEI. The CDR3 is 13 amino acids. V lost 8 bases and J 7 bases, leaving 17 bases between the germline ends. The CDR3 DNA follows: TGTGCCAGCCATACCGGACCGCGGGGTGGCTACACCTTC. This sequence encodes CASHTGPRGGYTF.

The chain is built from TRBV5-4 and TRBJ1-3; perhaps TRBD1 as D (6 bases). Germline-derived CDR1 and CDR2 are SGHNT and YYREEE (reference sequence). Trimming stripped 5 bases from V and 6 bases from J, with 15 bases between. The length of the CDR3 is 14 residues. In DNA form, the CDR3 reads TGTGCCAGCAGTCGGGGGGGACAATCAAACACCATATATTTT. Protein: CASSRGGQSNTIYF. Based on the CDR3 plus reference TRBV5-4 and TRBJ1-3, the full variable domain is ETGVTQSPTHLIKTRGQQVTLRCSSQSGHNTVSWYQQALGQGPQFIFQYYREEENGRGNFPPRFSGLQFPNYSSELNVNALELDDSALYLCASSRGGQSNTIYFGEGSWLTVV.

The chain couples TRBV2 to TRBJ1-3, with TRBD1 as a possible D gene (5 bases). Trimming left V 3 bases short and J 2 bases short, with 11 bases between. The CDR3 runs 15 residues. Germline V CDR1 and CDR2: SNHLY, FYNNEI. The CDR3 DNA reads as TGTGCCAGCAGTGAGCAAGCAGGGACTGGAAACACCATATATTTT. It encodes CASSEQAGTGNTIYF. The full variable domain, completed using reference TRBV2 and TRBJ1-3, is EPEVTQTPSHQVTQMGQEVILRCVPISNHLYFYWYRQILGQKVEFLVSFYNNEISEKSEIFDDQFSVERPDGSNFTLKIRSTKLEDSAMYFCASSEQAGTGNTIYFGEGSWLTVV.

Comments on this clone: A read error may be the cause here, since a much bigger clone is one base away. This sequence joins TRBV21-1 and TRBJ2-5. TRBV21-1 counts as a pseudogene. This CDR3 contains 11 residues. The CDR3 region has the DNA TGTGCCAGCAGCAGAAAAGAGACCCAGTACTTC. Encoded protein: CASSRKETQYF.

In DNA form, the CDR3 reads TGTGCCAGCAGCTCCAAGCGGGAGGGCAGGAACAATGAGCAGTTCTTC. This codes for CASSSKREGRNNEQFF. The gene calls are TRBV11-3 and TRBJ2-1; 10 nucleotides line up with TRBD2. The CDR3 length is 16 residues. The J segment lost 5 bases and the V segment lost 4 bases, leaving 8 bases of the junction unmatched. The V gene's germline CDR1 is SGHNT and CDR2 YENEEA.

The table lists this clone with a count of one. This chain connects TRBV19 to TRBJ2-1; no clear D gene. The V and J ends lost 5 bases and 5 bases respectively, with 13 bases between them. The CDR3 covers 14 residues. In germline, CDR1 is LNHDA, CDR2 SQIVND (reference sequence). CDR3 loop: CASSRGRVDNEQFF. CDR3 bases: TGTGCCAGTAGTCGAGGTAGGGTAGACAATGAGCAGTTCTTC.